Given below is one TCR beta chain in context. The data derive from a study of human T cells and chemical hapten exposure. Looking at the study overall: Read at 6 days, the patch tests placed 0.01% DPC on the upper back. Affected patients, primarily female, had alopecia areata, totalis or universalis. TCR yield per sample varied, mainly due to pooled library volumes.

Time point noted: patch test 3, about 24 weeks after DPC sensitization. Described treatment: therapeutic diphenylcyclopropenone sensitization with weekly scalp DPC. From the RACE reads, TCRdb called clonotypes with MiXCR, one entry per CDR3 protein. The table has approximately 80,000 distinct CDR3 sequences, roughly a tenth seen once. Trimming stripped 6 bases from V and 5 bases from J, with 17 bases between. There are 14 residues in the CDR3. This receptor was identified in a woman between 45 and 65 years old with alopecia areata. Some clones in this sample may be carry-over from other donors' samples. The V call is TRBV12-3 or TRBV12-4, the J call TRBJ2-7, with unresolved D. The source was whole blood, collected in connection with sensitization to the hapten diphenylcyclopropenone (DPC). The CDR3 DNA follows: TGTGCCAGCAGCACCGTCCGCAGACAACACGAGCAGTACTTC. Its protein is CASSTVRRQHEQYF.